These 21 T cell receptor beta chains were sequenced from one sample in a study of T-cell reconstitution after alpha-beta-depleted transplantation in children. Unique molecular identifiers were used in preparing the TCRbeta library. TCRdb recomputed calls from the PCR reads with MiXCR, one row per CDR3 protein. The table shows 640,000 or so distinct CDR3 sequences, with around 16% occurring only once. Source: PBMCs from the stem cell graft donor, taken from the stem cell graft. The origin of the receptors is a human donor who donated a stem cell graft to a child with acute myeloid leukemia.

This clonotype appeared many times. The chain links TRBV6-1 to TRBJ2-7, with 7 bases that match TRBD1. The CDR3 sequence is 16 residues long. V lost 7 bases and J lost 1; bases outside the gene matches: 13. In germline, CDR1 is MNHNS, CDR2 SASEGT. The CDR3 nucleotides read TGTGCCAGCACTCCACTGGGACAGTCTTTATCCTACGAGCAGTACTTC. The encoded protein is CASTPLGQSLSYEQYF.

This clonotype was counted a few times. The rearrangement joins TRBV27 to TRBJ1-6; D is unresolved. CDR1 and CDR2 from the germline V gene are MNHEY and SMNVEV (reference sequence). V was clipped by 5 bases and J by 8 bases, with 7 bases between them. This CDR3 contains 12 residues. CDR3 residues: CASSGPYSPLHF. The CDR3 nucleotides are TGTGCCAGCAGTGGGCCCTATTCACCCCTCCACTTT.

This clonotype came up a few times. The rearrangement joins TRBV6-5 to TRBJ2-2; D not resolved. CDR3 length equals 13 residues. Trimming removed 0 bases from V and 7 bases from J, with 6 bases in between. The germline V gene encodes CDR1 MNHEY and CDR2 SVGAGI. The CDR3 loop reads CASSYSRFGELFF. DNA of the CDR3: TGTGCCAGCAGTTACTCGAGATTCGGGGAGCTGTTTTTT.

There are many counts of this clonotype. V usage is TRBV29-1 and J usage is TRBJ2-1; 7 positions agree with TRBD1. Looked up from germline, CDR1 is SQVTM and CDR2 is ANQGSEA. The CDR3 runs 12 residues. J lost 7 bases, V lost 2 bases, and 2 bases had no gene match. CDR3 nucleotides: TGCAGCGTTGAAAGGGGGCTTAATGAGCAGTTCTTC. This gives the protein CSVERGLNEQFF.

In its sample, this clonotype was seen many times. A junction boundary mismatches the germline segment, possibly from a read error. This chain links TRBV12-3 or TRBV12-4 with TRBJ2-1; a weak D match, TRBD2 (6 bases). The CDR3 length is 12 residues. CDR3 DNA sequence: TGTGCCAGCAGCTTAGGCGGGGCTGAGCAGTTCTTC. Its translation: CASSLGGAEQFF.

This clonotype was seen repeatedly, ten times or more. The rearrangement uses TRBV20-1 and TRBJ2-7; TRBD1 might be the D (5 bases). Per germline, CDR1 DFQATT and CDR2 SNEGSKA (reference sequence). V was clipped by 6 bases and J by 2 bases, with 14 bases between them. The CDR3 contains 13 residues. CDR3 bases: TGCAGTGCCTCCCAACGACAGACCTACGAGCAGTACTTC. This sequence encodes CSASQRQTYEQYF.

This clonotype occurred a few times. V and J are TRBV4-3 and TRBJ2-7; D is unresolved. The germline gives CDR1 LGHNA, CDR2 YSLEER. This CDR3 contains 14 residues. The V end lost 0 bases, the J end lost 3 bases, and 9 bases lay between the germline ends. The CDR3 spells CASSQDGDRYEQYF. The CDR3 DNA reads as TGCGCCAGCAGCCAAGATGGCGATCGCTACGAGCAGTACTTC.

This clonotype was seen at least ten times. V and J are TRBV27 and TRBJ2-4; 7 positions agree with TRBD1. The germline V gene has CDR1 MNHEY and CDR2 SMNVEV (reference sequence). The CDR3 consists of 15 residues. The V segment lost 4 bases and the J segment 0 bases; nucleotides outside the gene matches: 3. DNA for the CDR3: TGTGCCAGCAGTTCCGGGACAGTAGCCAAAAACATTCAGTACTTC. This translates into CASSSGTVAKNIQYF.

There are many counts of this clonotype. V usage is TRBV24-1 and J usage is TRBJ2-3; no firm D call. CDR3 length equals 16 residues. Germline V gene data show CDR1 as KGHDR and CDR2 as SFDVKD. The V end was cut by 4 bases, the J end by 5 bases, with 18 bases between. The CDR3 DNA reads TGTGCCACCAGTGACCCAAAACGAGAGCCTGGAGATACGCAGTATTTT. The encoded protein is CATSDPKREPGDTQYF.

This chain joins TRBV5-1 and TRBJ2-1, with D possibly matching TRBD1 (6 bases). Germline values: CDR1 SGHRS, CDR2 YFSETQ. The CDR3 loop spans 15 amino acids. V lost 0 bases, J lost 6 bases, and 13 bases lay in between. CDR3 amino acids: CASSLGRATGNEQFF. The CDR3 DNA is TGCGCCAGCAGCTTGGGCAGGGCGACAGGCAATGAGCAGTTCTTC. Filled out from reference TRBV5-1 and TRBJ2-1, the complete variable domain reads KAGVTQTPRYLIKTRGQQVTLSCSPISGHRSVSWYQQTPGQGLQFLFEYFSETQRNKGNFPGRFSGRQFSNSRSEMNVSTLELGDSALYLCASSLGRATGNEQFFGPGTRLTVL.

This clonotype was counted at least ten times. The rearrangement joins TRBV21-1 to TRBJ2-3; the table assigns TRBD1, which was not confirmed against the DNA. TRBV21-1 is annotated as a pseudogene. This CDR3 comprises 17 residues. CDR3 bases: TGTGCCAGCAGCAAAGCGTCGAGGGGGCGCGGAACAGATACGCAGTATTTT. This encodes CASSKASRGRGTDTQYF.

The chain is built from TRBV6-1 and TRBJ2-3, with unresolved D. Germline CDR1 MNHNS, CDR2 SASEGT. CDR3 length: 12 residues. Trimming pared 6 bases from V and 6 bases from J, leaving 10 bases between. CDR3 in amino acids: CASRAFMDTQYF. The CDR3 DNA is TGTGCCAGCAGGGCATTCATGGATACGCAGTATTTT.

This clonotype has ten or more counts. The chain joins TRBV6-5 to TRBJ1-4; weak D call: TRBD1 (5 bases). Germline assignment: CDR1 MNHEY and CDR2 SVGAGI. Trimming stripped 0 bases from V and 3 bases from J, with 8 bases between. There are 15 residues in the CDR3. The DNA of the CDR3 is TGTGCCAGCAGTTACTCCGGGGGTGCTAATGAAAAACTGTTTTTT. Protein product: CASSYSGGANEKLFF.

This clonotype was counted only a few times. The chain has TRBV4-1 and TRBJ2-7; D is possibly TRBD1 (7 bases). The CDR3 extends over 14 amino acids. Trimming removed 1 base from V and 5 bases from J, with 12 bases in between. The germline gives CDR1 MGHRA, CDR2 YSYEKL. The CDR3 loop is CASSQVGGGNEQYF. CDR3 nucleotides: TGCGCCAGCAGCCAAGTCGGAGGGGGCAACGAGCAGTACTTC.

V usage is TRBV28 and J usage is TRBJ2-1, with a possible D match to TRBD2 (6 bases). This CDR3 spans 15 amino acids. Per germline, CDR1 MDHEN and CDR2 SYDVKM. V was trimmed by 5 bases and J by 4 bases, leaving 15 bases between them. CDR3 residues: CASSPSGGWYNEQFF. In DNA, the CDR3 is TGTGCCAGCAGTCCCTCTGGGGGGTGGTACAATGAGCAGTTCTTC. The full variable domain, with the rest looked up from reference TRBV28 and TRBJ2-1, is DVKVTQSSRYLVKRTGEKVFLECVQDMDHENMFWYRQDPGLGLRLIYFSYDVKMKEKGDIPEGYSVSREKKERFSLILESASTNQTSMYLCASSPSGGWYNEQFFGPGTRLTVL.

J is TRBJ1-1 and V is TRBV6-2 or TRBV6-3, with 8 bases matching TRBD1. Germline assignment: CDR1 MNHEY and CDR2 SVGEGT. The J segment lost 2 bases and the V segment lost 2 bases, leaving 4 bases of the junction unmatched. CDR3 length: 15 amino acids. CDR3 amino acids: CASSYGTGLNTEAFF. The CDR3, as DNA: TGTGCCAGCAGTTACGGGACAGGACTAAACACTGAAGCTTTCTTT.

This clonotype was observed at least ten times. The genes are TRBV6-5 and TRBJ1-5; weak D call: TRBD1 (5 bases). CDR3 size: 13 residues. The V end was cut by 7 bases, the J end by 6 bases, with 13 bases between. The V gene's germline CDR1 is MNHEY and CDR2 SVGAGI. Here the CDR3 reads CASTPIGTQPQHF. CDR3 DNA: TGTGCCAGCACCCCCATCGGGACTCAGCCCCAGCATTTT.

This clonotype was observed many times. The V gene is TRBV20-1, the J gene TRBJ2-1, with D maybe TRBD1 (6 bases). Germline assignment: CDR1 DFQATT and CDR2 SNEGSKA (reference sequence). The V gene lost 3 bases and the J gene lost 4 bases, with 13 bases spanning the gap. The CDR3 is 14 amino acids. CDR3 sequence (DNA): TGCAGTGCTAGTCAACGCGGACAGTACAATGAGCAGTTCTTC. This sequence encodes CSASQRGQYNEQFF.

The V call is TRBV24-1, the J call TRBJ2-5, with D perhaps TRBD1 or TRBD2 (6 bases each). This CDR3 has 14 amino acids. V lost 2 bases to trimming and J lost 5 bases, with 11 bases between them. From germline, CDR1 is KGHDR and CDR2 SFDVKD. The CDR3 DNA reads TGTGCCACCAGTGATTCTACAGGGAGGGAGACCCAGTACTTC. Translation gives CATSDSTGRETQYF.

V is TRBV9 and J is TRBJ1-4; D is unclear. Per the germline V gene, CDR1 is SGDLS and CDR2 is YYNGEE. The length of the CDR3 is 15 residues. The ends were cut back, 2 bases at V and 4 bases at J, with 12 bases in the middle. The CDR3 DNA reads TGTGCCAGCAGCGTTTCTGGGAGCGTTAATGAAAAACTGTTTTTT. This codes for CASSVSGSVNEKLFF.

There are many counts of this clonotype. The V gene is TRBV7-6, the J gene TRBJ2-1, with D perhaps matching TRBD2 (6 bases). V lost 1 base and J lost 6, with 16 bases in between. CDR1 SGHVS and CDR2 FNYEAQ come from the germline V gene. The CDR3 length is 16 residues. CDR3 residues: CASSLEGPRGRNEQFF. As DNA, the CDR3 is TGTGCCAGCAGCTTAGAGGGTCCGCGGGGTCGCAATGAGCAGTTCTTC.